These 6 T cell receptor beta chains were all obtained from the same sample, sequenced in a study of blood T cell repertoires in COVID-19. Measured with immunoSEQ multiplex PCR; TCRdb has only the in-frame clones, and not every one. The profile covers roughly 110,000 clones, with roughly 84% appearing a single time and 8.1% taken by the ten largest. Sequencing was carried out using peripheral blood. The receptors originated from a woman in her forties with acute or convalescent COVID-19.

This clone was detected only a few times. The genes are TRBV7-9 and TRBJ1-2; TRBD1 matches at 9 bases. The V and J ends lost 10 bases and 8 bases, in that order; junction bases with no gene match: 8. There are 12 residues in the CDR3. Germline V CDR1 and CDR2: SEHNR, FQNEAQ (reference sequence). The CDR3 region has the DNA TGTGCCATAGGGGGACAGGGTGGAGGCTACACCTTC. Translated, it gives CAIGGQGGGYTF.

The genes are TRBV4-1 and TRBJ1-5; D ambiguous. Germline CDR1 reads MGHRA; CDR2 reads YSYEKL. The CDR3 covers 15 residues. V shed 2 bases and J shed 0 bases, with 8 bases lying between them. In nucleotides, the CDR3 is TGCGCCAGCAGCCAAAACTTTTATAGCAATCAGCCCCAGCATTTT. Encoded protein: CASSQNFYSNQPQHF.

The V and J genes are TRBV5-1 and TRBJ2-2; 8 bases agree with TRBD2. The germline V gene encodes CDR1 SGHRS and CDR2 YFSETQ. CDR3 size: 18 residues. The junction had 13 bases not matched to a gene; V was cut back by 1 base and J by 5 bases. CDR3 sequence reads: CASSLWGSGAERTGELFF. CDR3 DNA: TGCGCCAGCAGCTTGTGGGGTAGCGGGGCGGAGAGGACCGGGGAGCTGTTTTTT.

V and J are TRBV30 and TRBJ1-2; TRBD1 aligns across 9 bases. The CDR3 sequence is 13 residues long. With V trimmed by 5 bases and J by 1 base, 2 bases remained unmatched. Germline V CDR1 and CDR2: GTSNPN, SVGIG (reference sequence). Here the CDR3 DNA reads TGTGCCTGGGGACAGGGGAATAACTATGGCTACACCTTC. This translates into CAWGQGNNYGYTF.

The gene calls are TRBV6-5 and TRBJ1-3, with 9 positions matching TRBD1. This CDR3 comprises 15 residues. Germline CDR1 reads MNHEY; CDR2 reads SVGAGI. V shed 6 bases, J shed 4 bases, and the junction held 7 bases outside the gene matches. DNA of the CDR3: TGTGCCAGCAGGAGGGGGACAGGGTACGGAAACACCATATATTTT. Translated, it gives CASRRGTGYGNTIYF.

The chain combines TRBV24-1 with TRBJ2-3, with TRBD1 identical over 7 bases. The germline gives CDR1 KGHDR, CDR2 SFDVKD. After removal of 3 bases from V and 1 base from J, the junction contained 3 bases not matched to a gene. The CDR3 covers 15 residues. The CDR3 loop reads CATSDRQGGTDTQYF. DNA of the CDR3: TGTGCCACCAGTGATAGACAGGGCGGCACAGATACGCAGTATTTT.